This TCR beta chain is drawn from a study of blood T cell repertoires in COVID-19. V gave up 4 bases and J gave up 6 bases; unmatched junction bases: 3. The CDR3 spans 14 residues. The germline gives CDR1 SEHNR, CDR2 FQNEAQ (reference sequence). Profiling relied on immunoSEQ multiplex PCR, and the TCRdb table lists in-frame clones only, not all of them. The sample consists of some 130,000 clones, more than 75% of them appearing once. The sequencing sample was made of peripheral blood. This receptor was identified in a woman aged 65 to 85 with COVID-19, enrolled during active disease. The chain carries TRBV7-9 and TRBJ1-6; 7 bases align to TRBD1. The CDR3 protein is CASSSGQSNSPLHF. The CDR3 coding sequence is TGTGCCAGCAGCTCGGGACAGAGTAATTCACCCCTCCACTTT.